This TCR beta chain was profiled in a study of T cell responses to AZD1222 COVID-19 vaccine. TCRdb keeps only in-frame clones here, not all; method: immunoSEQ multiplex PCR. The repertoire holds some 180,000 clones, with 90% to 95% as singletons. CDR3 length: 14 amino acids. Per the germline V gene, CDR1 is LGHNA and CDR2 is YSLEER. Trimming stripped 3 bases from V and 2 bases from J, with 8 bases between. The input for sequencing was peripheral blood, taken 28 days after the second AZD1222 dose. This chain connects TRBV4-3 to TRBJ1-3, with no clear D. The source is an adult who received the AZD1222 COVID-19 vaccine. CDR3 protein: CASSQRRAGNTIYF. The CDR3 coding sequence is TGCGCCAGCAGCCAGAGGAGGGCTGGAAACACCATATATTTT.